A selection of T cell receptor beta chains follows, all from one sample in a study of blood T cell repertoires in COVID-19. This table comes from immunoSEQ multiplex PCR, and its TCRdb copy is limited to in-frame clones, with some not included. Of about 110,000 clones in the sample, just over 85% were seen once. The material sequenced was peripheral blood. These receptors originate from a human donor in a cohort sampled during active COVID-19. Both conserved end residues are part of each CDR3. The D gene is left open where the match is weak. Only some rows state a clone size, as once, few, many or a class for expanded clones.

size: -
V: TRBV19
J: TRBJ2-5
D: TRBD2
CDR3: CASSITPSGEETQYF
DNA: TGTGCCAGTAGTATTACGCCTAGCGGTGAAGAGACCCAGTACTTC

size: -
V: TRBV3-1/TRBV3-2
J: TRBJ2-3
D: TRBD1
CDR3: CASSLNQGVGTDTQYF
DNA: TGTGCCAGCAGCCTTAACCAGGGGGTTGGAACAGATACGCAGTATTTT

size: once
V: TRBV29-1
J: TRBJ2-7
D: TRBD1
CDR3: CSVELDRGIDHYEQYF
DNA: TGCAGCGTTGAATTAGACAGGGGGATAGACCACTACGAGCAGTACTTC

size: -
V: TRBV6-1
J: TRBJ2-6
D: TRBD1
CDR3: CASSAPTGAAGANVLTF
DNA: TGTGCCAGCAGTGCCCCGACAGGGGCGGCTGGGGCCAACGTCCTGACTTTC

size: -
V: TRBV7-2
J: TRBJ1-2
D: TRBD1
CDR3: CASSVDRGVRGYTF
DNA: TGTGCCAGCAGCGTCGACAGGGGAGTTAGGGGCTACACCTTC

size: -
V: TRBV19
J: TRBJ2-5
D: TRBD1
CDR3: CASSIVLHRDRGRGPEETQYF
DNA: TGTGCCAGTAGTATAGTTCTCCACCGGGACAGGGGGCGAGGCCCCGAAGAGACCCAGTACTTC

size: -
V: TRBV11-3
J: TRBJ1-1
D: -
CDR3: CASSSSPGEAFF
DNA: TGTGCCAGCAGCTCCTCCCCAGGGGAAGCTTTCTTT

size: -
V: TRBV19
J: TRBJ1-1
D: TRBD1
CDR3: CASSKTTGKLVGTEAFF
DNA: TGTGCCAGTAGTAAAACGACAGGGAAACTAGTGGGAACTGAAGCTTTCTTT

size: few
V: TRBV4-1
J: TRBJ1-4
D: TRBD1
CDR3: CASSQAQQGTDEKLFF
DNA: TGCGCCAGCAGCCAAGCCCAACAGGGGACGGATGAAAAACTGTTTTTT

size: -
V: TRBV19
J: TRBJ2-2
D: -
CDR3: CASLGQKGNTGELFF
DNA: TGTGCCAGCCTTGGACAGAAGGGGAACACCGGGGAGCTGTTTTTT

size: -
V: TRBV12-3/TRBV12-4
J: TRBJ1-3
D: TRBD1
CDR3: CASSFLRDSMNF
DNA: TGTGCCAGCAGTTTCCTTCGGGACAGCATGAATTTT

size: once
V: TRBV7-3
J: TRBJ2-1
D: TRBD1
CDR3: CASSARGTGYNEQFF
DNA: TGTGCCAGCAGCGCAAGGGGGACAGGATACAATGAGCAGTTCTTC

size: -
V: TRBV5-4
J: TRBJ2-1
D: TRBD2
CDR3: CASSLPPGLAGSSYNEQFF
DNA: TGTGCCAGCAGCTTGCCCCCGGGACTAGCGGGGAGCTCCTACAATGAGCAGTTCTTC